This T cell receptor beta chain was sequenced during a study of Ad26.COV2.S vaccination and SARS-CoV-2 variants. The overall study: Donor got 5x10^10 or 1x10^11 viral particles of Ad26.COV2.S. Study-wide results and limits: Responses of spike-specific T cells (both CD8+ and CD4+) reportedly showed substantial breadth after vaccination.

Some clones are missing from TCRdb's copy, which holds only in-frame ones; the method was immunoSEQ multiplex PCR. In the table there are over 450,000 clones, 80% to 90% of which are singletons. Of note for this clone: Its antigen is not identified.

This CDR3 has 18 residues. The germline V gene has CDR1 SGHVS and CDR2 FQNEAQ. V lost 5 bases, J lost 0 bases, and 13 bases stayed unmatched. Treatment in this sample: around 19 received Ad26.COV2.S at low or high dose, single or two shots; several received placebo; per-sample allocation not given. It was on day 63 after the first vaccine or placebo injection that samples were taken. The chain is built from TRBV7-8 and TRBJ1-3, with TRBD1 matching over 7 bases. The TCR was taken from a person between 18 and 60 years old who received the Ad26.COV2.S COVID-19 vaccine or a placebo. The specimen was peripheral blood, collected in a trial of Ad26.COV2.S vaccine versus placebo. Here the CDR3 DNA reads TGTGCCAGCAGCGTAATACCCAGGGGGGGGACCTCTGGAAACACCATATATTTT. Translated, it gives CASSVIPRGGTSGNTIYF.